This T cell receptor (beta chain) was sequenced during a study of blood T cell repertoires in COVID-19. In Cohort 3, a recovered donor had either two negative PCRs, clearance, or symptom resolution. Original processing methods: Reference gene primers were amplified, and this amplification served to estimate nucleated cell counts. Generated by immunoSEQ multiplex PCR, the TCRdb table keeps only in-frame clones and is missing some. From that table come the V and J calls and clone size; the DNA was used to work out D and trimming. The data show 300,000 to 400,000 clones, 88% seen once. Per germline, CDR1 SGHDT and CDR2 YYEEEE. Trimming removed 0 bases at V and 9 bases at J, with 7 bases between. This CDR3 comprises 11 residues.

The sequence was collected from a man aged 25-40 years who had recovered from COVID-19. The chain links TRBV5-6 to TRBJ2-7; D gene ambiguous. The sequenced material came from PBMCs or T cells enriched from blood (not recorded which). CDR3 sequence: CASSLGSWQYF. The DNA of the CDR3 is TGTGCCAGCAGCTTGGGTTCGTGGCAGTACTTC.